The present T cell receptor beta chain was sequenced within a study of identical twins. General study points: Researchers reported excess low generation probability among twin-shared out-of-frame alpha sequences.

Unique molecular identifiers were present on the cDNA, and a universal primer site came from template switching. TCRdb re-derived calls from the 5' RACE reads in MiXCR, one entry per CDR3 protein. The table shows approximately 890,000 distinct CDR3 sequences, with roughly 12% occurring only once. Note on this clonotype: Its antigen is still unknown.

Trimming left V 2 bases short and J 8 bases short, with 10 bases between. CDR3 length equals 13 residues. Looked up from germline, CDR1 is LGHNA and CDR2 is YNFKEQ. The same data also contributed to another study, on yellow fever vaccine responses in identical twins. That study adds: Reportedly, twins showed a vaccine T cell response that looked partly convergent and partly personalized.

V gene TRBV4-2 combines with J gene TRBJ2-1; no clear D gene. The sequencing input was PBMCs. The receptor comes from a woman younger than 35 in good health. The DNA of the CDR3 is TGTGCCAGCAGCCAAATCTCCGTGCATGAGCAGTTCTTC. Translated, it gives CASSQISVHEQFF.